These T cell receptor beta chains were read from a single sample in a study of glioma-infiltrating T cells after dendritic cell vaccination. Assay: immunoSEQ multiplex PCR; the TCRdb copy retains only in-frame clones and omits some. The sample has 80,000 to 95,000 clones, 75% to 90% seen once; the top ten hold 8.5%. The input for sequencing was blood, taken after dendritic cell vaccination. The source of these receptors is a human donor with glioblastoma. The CDR3 runs from the conserved cysteine through the conserved F or W. A D gene is named only where the DNA matches it firmly. Size is stated for part of the rows, as once, few or many counts, or as a class when the clone is expanded.

>NA|TRBJ1-6|TRBV6-5|NA
TGTGCCAGCAGTGAAGCGCCAAACAGGGCCCTCCACTTT
CASSEAPNRALHF
>TRBD2|TRBJ2-7|TRBV7-9|few
TGTGCCAGCAGCCCTAGGACTAGTTACGAGCAGTACTTC
CASSPRTSYEQYF
>NA|TRBJ2-3|TRBV7-6|NA
TGTGCCAGCAGCTTCAAGAGGGCGGGACCCAACTTCGCAGATACGCAGTATTTT
CASSFKRAGPNFADTQYF
>NA|TRBJ2-5|TRBV11-3|few
TGTGCCAGCAGCTTAACTAGTTCCACAGAGACCCAGTACTTC
CASSLTSSTETQYF
>TRBD1|TRBJ1-5|TRBV19|NA
TGTGCCTCAACTTCCGGGACAGGGTACAATCAGCCCCAGCATTTT
CASTSGTGYNQPQHF
>NA|TRBJ2-1|TRBV4-2|NA
TGTGCCAGCAGCCAAGAAGTCGTAGCGGACTCCTACAATGAGCAGTTCTTC
CASSQEVVADSYNEQFF
>NA|TRBJ1-1|TRBV6-5|NA
TGTGCCAGCAGTTACTCGCGACAGCGTAACACTGAAGCTTTCTTT
CASSYSRQRNTEAFF
>TRBD1|TRBJ2-7|TRBV10-2|NA
TGCGCCAGCAGTGGGGAGACAGGGGCCCCGTACGAGCAGTACTTC
CASSGETGAPYEQYF
>NA|TRBJ1-5|TRBV2|NA
TGTGCCAGCAGTGGGGAGTATAGCAATCAGCCCCAGCATTTT
CASSGEYSNQPQHF
>TRBD2|TRBJ2-2|TRBV7-9|NA
TGTGCCAGCAGCTTAGGACTAGCGGGGCCGTCCGGGGAGCTGTTTTTT
CASSLGLAGPSGELFF
>NA|TRBJ2-7|TRBV7-9|once
TGTGCCAGCAGCTCCTCCTCAGGGGGGATTTACTCCTACGAGCAGTACTTC
CASSSSSGGIYSYEQYF
>TRBD2|TRBJ2-1|TRBV4-3|NA
TGCGCCAGCAGCCCGACTCAGACTAGCAGTGGCGAGCAGTTCTTC
CASSPTQTSSGEQFF
>NA|TRBJ2-5|TRBV19|NA
TGTGCCAGTAGTATAATGGGAGACCCTCCGACCCAGTACTTC
CASSIMGDPPTQYF
>NA|TRBJ2-7|TRBV5-1|once
TGCGCCAGCGCCCGGGAAGGAAAGATCTACGAGCAGTACTTC
CASAREGKIYEQYF
>TRBD1|TRBJ1-4|TRBV7-6|few
TGTGCCAGCAGCCCAAGAGACAGGGGGCGTGAAAAACTGTTTTTT
CASSPRDRGREKLFF
>NA|TRBJ2-5|TRBV7-3|NA
TGTGCCAGCAGCTTACGATTGGAGGAGACCCAGTACTTC
CASSLRLEETQYF
>NA|TRBJ2-2|TRBV4-2|NA
TGTGCCAGCAGCCAAGTCCAAGCGACGAACACCGGGGAGCTGTTTTTT
CASSQVQATNTGELFF
>TRBD2|TRBJ2-5|TRBV19|NA
TGTGCCAGTATGGCGGGAGAACCCCCAGAGACCCAGTACTTC
CASMAGEPPETQYF
>TRBD2|TRBJ2-7|TRBV29-1|NA
TGCAGCGTCAGCAGGACTAGCGCCGCAAAGCAGTACTTC
CSVSRTSAAKQYF
>NA|TRBJ1-4|TRBV5-6|NA
TGTGCCAGCAGCGCTGACGCGGGTGAAAAACTGTTTTTT
CASSADAGEKLFF
>TRBD1|TRBJ1-5|TRBV11-2|NA
TGTGCCAGCAGCTTAGATGGGACAGGGTTTAATCAGCCCCAGCATTTT
CASSLDGTGFNQPQHF
>NA|TRBJ2-4|TRBV28|NA
TGTGCCAGCAGTTTAGTCACGGTAGCCAAAAACATTCAGTACTTC
CASSLVTVAKNIQYF
>TRBD2|TRBJ2-7|TRBV9|NA
TGTGCCAGCAGCGTATCAGGGACTAGCGGGAGGAACGAGCAGTACTTC
CASSVSGTSGRNEQYF
>NA|TRBJ2-7|TRBV6-1|few
TGTGCCAGCACAATGGCCGCAGCCTACGAGCAGTACTTC
CASTMAAAYEQYF
>NA|TRBJ2-3|TRBV10-3|once
TGTGCCATCAGTGAGTTACTAGCTAGCACAGATACGCAGTATTTT
CAISELLASTDTQYF
>NA|TRBJ2-7|TRBV28|NA
TGTGCCAGCAGTACAATCTACGAGCAGTACTTC
CASSTIYEQYF
>NA|TRBJ2-7|TRBV2|NA
TGTGCCAGCAGTGAGCCAGTCGAGCAGTACTTC
CASSEPVEQYF
>NA|TRBJ2-5|TRBV28|NA
TGTGCCAGCAGTTTTGAACTAGCCGATCAAGAGACCCAGTACTTC
CASSFELADQETQYF
>TRBD1|TRBJ2-7|TRBV28|NA
TGTGCCAGCAGTAGGGGACAGGGGGGACCCTACGAGCAGTACTTC
CASSRGQGGPYEQYF
>TRBD1|TRBJ2-7|TRBV30|NA
TGTGCCTGGGGGACAGGATACGAGCAGTACTTC
CAWGTGYEQYF
>NA|TRBJ1-5|TRBV29-1|NA
TGCAGCGCCTCGGACGGGGAGAGGCCCCAGCATTTT
CSASDGERPQHF
>TRBD2|TRBJ2-1|TRBV4-2|NA
TGTGCCAGCAGCCGTAGCTTGGCAGGACTAGCGGGAGAAGGTGTCTCCTACAATGAGCAGTTCTTC
CASSRSLAGLAGEGVSYNEQFF
>NA|TRBJ2-7|TRBV13|NA
TGTGCCAGCAGTCCACTCGGCGACAGCTACGAGCAGTACTTC
CASSPLGDSYEQYF
>TRBD1|TRBJ2-1|TRBV30|NA
TGTGCCTGGAGGGGACCGGGACAGGGGACCTACAATGAGCAGTTCTTC
CAWRGPGQGTYNEQFF
>NA|TRBJ2-7|TRBV4-1|few
TGCGCCAGCAGCCAAGATACAACGCAGGAGCAGTACTTC
CASSQDTTQEQYF
>TRBD1|TRBJ2-1|TRBV6-5|NA
TGTGCCAGCAGTTACTCGACCCCCAGGGGGAAGTATGAGCAGTTCTTC
CASSYSTPRGKYEQFF
>NA|TRBJ2-1|TRBV19|NA
TGTGCCAGTAGTATAGCGACAGGTGTATGGAATGAGCAGTTCTTC
CASSIATGVWNEQFF